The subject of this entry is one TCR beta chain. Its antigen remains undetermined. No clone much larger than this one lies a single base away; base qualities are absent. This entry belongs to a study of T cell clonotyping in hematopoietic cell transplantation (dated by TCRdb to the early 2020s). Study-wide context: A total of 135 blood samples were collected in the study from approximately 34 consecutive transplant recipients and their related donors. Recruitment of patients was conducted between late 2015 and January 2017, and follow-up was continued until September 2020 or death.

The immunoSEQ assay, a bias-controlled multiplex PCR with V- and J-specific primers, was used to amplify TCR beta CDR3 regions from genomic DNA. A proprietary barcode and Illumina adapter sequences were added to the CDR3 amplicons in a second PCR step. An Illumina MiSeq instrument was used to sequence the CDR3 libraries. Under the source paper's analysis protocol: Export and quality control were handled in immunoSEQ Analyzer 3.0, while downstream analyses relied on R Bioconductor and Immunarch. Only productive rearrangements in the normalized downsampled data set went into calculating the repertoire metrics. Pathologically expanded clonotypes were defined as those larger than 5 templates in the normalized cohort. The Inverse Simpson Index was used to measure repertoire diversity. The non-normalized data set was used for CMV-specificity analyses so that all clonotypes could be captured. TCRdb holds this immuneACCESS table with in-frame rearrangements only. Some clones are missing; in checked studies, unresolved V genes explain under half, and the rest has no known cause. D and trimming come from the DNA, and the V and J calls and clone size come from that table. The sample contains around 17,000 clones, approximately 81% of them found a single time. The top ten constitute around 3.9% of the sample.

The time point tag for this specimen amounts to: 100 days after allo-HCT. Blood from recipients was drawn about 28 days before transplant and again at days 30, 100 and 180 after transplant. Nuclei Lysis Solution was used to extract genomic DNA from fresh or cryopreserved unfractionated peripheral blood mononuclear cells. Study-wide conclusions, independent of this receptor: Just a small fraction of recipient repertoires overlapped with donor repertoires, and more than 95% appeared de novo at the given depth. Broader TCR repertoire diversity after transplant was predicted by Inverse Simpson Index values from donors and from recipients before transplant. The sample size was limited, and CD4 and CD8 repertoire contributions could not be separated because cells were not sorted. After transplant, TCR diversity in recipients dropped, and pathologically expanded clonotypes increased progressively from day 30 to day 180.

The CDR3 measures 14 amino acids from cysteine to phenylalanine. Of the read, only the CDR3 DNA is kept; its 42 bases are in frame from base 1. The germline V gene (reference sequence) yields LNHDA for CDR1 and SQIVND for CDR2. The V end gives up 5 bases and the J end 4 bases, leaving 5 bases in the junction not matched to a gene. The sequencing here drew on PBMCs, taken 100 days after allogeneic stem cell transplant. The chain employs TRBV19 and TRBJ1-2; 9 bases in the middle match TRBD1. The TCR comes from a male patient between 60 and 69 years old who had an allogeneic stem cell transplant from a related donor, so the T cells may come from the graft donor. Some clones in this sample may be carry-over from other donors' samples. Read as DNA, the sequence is TGTGCCAGTAGTCCGGGACAGGGTTCCTATGGCTACACCTTC. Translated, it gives CASSPGQGSYGYTF.